Following are 27 T cell receptor beta chains from one sample sequenced in a study of vaccination and CD4 T cells after COVID-19. The assay that was used to sequence DNA from cultured CD4+ T cells was the Oncomine TCR Beta short-read assay. TCRdb re-derived calls from the PCR reads in MiXCR, one entry per CDR3 protein. The sample holds more than 4,500 distinct CDR3 sequences, roughly 36% seen once. No cognate antigen is known for these TCRs. Treatment meaning: approximately nine-day PBMC culture with coronavirus spike peptide pools or control peptides (ViraFEST assay). Before the COVID-19 pandemic (2011-2018), CD4+ T cells were obtained from the unexposed donor. The sample consisted of CD4+ T cells from blood, cultured in vitro. Every receptor here comes from a human donor in good health.

V gene TRBV7-9 combines with J gene TRBJ1-5, with a weak D call TRBD1 (5 bases). The CDR3 is 14 amino acids. Germline CDR1 reads SEHNR; CDR2 reads FQNEAQ (reference sequence). V was shortened by 6 bases and J by 0 bases, with 9 bases between the two germline ends. The CDR3 sequence is CASSSQDSNQPQHF. The CDR3, as DNA: TGTGCCAGCAGTTCACAGGATAGCAATCAGCCCCAGCATTTT.

The gene calls are TRBV7-8 and TRBJ1-1; possible D gene TRBD1, 5 bases. V was clipped by 4 bases and J by 0 bases, with 9 bases between them. This CDR3 has 14 amino acids. Looked up from germline, CDR1 is SGHVS and CDR2 is FQNEAQ. The CDR3: CASSSPGVNTEAFF. CDR3 in DNA: TGTGCCAGCAGCTCCCCGGGGGTGAACACTGAAGCTTTCTTT.

The V and J genes are TRBV20-1 and TRBJ2-7; tentatively, D is TRBD1 (5 bases). The CDR3 contains 14 residues. CDR1 DFQATT and CDR2 SNEGSKA come from the germline V gene (reference sequence). The V gene lost 0 bases and the J gene lost 6 bases, with 15 bases spanning the gap. The CDR3 DNA reads as TGCAGTGCTAGAGATAGACAGCGACCTGGCGAGCAGTACTTC. Its protein product is CSARDRQRPGEQYF.

The chain couples TRBV7-2 to TRBJ1-3, with D perhaps TRBD1 (6 bases). V was trimmed by 6 bases and J by 2 bases, leaving 8 bases between them. Germline V gene data show CDR1 as SGHTA and CDR2 as FQGNSA. This CDR3 has 13 residues. CDR3 in amino acids: CASRAGAGNTIYF. The CDR3, as DNA: TGTGCCAGCAGGGCAGGGGCTGGAAACACCATATATTTT.

The chain employs TRBV20-1 and TRBJ2-7, with 12 bases identical to TRBD1. CDR3 size: 15 residues. V lost 5 bases to trimming and J lost 5 bases; unmatched junction nucleotides: 10. Per germline, CDR1 DFQATT and CDR2 SNEGSKA (reference sequence). Written as DNA, the CDR3 is TGCAGTGCTCGGGCGGGACAGGGGGCTATCGACGAGCAGTACTTC. It specifies CSARAGQGAIDEQYF.

The chain carries TRBV5-1 and TRBJ1-4; 7 bases align to TRBD1. The CDR3 length is 14 residues. V shed 4 bases and J 6 bases; nucleotides not matched to a gene: 6. Germline V lookup: CDR1 SGHRS, CDR2 YFSETQ. CDR3 coding DNA: TGCGCCAGCAGCAAGACAGGGTCACATGAAAAACTGTTTTTT. It specifies CASSKTGSHEKLFF. The variable domain in full, completed from reference TRBV5-1 and TRBJ1-4, reads KAGVTQTPRYLIKTRGQQVTLSCSPISGHRSVSWYQQTPGQGLQFLFEYFSETQRNKGNFPGRFSGRQFSNSRSEMNVSTLELGDSALYLCASSKTGSHEKLFFGSGTQLSVL.

The V gene is TRBV5-1, the J gene TRBJ1-1; D not resolved. The CDR3 spans 14 residues. Germline values: CDR1 SGHRS, CDR2 YFSETQ. Trimming took 0 bases from V and 1 from J, leaving 7 bases between them. The CDR3 DNA follows: TGCGCCAGCAGCTTGGAACACCCGAACACTGAAGCTTTCTTT. It translates to CASSLEHPNTEAFF.

The chain is built from TRBV6-5 and TRBJ1-2; D is ambiguous. Germline CDR1 is MNHEY and CDR2 is SVGAGI. This CDR3 spans 14 amino acids. Trimming left V 0 bases short and J 7 bases short, with 12 bases between. The CDR3 sequence: CASSYSTVEGGYTF. CDR3 bases: TGTGCCAGCAGTTACTCGACGGTCGAGGGTGGCTACACCTTC.

In its sample, this clonotype ranks as large (0.1 to 1%). The rearrangement links TRBV5-6 to TRBJ1-5; TRBD1 agrees at 9 bases. Germline loops: CDR1 SGHDT, CDR2 YYEEEE. CDR3 length equals 13 residues. J was trimmed by 7 bases and V by 3 bases; bases with no gene match: 2. The CDR3 DNA reads TGTGCCAGCAGCTCGGACAGGGGACAGCCCCAGCATTTT. Translated, it gives CASSSDRGQPQHF.

By share of the sample, this clonotype is medium-sized. This sequence joins TRBV15 and TRBJ1-5, with 7 nucleotides matching TRBD1. From germline, CDR1 is LNHNV and CDR2 YYDKDF (reference sequence). V was pared by 5 bases and J by 2 bases, with 6 bases of the junction left unmatched. This CDR3 has 15 residues. DNA for the CDR3: TGTGCCACCAGCGAGGGGGCGAGTGGCAATCAGCCCCAGCATTTT. Residues: CATSEGASGNQPQHF.

In its sample, this clonotype was seen a few times. The CDR3 nucleotides are TGTGCCAGCAGCCCCGGGACAGGGGGTTACGAGCAGTACTTC. Translation gives CASSPGTGGYEQYF. The chain employs TRBV7-6 and TRBJ2-7; 11 bases fit TRBD1. This CDR3 has 14 residues. The germline V gene has CDR1 SGHVS and CDR2 FNYEAQ. V was clipped by 5 bases and J by 4 bases; unmatched bases: 4.

This clonotype appeared a few times. The V call is TRBV19, the J call TRBJ1-1; TRBD1 matches at 7 bases. The germline V gene encodes CDR1 LNHDA and CDR2 SQIVND (reference sequence). Unmatched junction bases numbered 4, after V lost 6 bases and J lost 3 bases. This CDR3 is built from 13 residues. This CDR3 reads CASRPQGDTEAFF. CDR3 sequence (DNA): TGTGCCAGTAGACCGCAGGGGGACACTGAAGCTTTCTTT.

In this sample, this clonotype is large. This chain connects TRBV7-2 to TRBJ1-2; the match to TRBD1 covers 8 bases. J was trimmed by 7 bases and V by 4 bases; bases with no gene match: 11. CDR1 SGHTA and CDR2 FQGNSA come from the germline V gene. The CDR3 has 15 residues. The DNA of the CDR3 is TGTGCCAGCAGCTCGTACCAGACAGGGGTCGGTGGCTACACCTTC. This translates into CASSSYQTGVGGYTF.

This clonotype has just a few counts. The chain is built from TRBV5-1 and TRBJ1-1; D not certain. Germline lookup yields CDR1 SGHRS and CDR2 YFSETQ. With 7 bases removed from V and 7 bases from J, the gap between germline ends came to 14 bases. The CDR3 is 12 residues long. The DNA for the CDR3 is TGCGCCAGCCTGGACGGGTTGGGTGAAGCTTTCTTT. It yields the protein CASLDGLGEAFF.

This clonotype was seen once. The chain has TRBV2 and TRBJ2-1; TRBD2 aligns across 7 bases. The CDR3 sequence is 11 residues long. CDR1 and CDR2 (germline): SNHLY, FYNNEI. The ends lost 8 bases at V and 5 bases at J; junction bases unmatched: 0. As DNA, the CDR3 is TGTGCCAGCGGGGGGGACAATGAGCAGTTCTTC. This sequence encodes CASGGDNEQFF.

The chain couples TRBV6-1 to TRBJ2-3; D remains unclear. CDR3 length: 15 residues. Germline V lookup: CDR1 MNHNS, CDR2 SASEGT. Deletions cut 6 bases from V and 2 bases from J, with 15 bases between. The CDR3, as DNA: TGTGCCAGCAGCCTGGGATTTTCTTACACAGATACGCAGTATTTT. Amino acid sequence: CASSLGFSYTDTQYF.

The chain carries TRBV20-1 and TRBJ2-3; 10 bases match TRBD2. Unmatched junction bases numbered 9, after V lost 5 bases and J lost 1 base. The CDR3 covers 16 residues. Germline V CDR1 and CDR2: DFQATT, SNEGSKA (reference sequence). The CDR3 loop reads CSAVDPLAGGTDTQYF. As DNA, the CDR3 is TGCAGTGCTGTGGATCCGCTAGCGGGGGGCACAGATACGCAGTATTTT.

This clonotype was detected a few times. V usage is TRBV20-1 and J usage is TRBJ2-6; D could derive from TRBD1 or TRBD2 (5 bases each). This CDR3 is 14 amino acids long. The ends were cut back, 4 bases at V and 0 bases at J, with 7 bases in the middle. In germline, CDR1 is DFQATT, CDR2 SNEGSKA (reference sequence). CDR3 residues: CSATGSSGANVLTF. For the CDR3, the DNA is TGCAGTGCTACAGGGAGCTCTGGGGCCAACGTCCTGACTTTC.

Only one count was recorded for this clonotype. The rearrangement joins TRBV9 to TRBJ2-7; the match to TRBD1 covers 10 bases. In germline, CDR1 is SGDLS, CDR2 YYNGEE. V was pared by 1 base and J by 5 bases, with 3 bases of the junction left unmatched. This CDR3 is 14 amino acids long. The DNA for the CDR3 is TGTGCCAGCAGCGTACTGGGGACAGGGGACGAGCAGTACTTC. Its protein is CASSVLGTGDEQYF.

In its sample, this clonotype ranks as hyperexpanded. The chain joins TRBV20-1 to TRBJ1-1; tentative D call: TRBD1 (5 bases). Germline V gene data show CDR1 as DFQATT and CDR2 as SNEGSKA (reference sequence). The CDR3 consists of 14 residues. Trimming took off 6 bases at V and 4 bases at J, with 18 bases between the two ends. The CDR3 bases are TGCAGTGCCCCAGACGGGGCCTCGGGCACTGAAGCTTTCTTT. Its translation is CSAPDGASGTEAFF.

This clonotype was seen more than once but under ten times. The CDR3 coding sequence is TGTGCCAGCAGCTTAAATGGGATTCCCTACAATGAGCAGTTCTTC. Amino acid sequence: CASSLNGIPYNEQFF. This sequence joins TRBV7-3 and TRBJ2-1; no reliable D call. Germline V gene lookup returns CDR1 SGHTA and CDR2 FQGTGA. The CDR3 contains 15 residues. V was pared by 1 base and J by 2 bases, with 9 bases between.

CDR3 DNA: TGTGCCTGGAGTGGCAGGCGCAATCAGCCCCAGCATTTT. This translates into CAWSGRRNQPQHF. The chain recombines TRBV30 with TRBJ1-5; no clear D. This CDR3 spans 13 amino acids. The ends were cut back, 1 base at V and 2 bases at J, with 6 bases in the middle. The germline V gene has CDR1 GTSNPN and CDR2 SVGIG (reference sequence).

This chain links TRBV7-3 with TRBJ2-3; maybe TRBD2 (5 bases). CDR1 is SGHTA and CDR2 is FQGTGA in the germline V gene. V lost 2 bases to trimming and J lost 6 bases, with 12 bases between them. CDR3 length equals 14 residues. CDR3 protein: CASSLLGSGDTQYF. In DNA, the CDR3 is TGTGCCAGCAGCTTACTAGGGTCGGGGGATACGCAGTATTTT.

V usage is TRBV7-3 and J usage is TRBJ1-6, with 7 bases lining up with TRBD1. V lost 5 bases, J lost 7 bases, and 8 bases stayed unmatched. The germline V gene has CDR1 SGHTA and CDR2 FQGTGA. The CDR3 extends over 15 amino acids. The CDR3, as DNA: TGTGCCAGCAGCAGCGGAACGGGACAGAATTCACCCCTCCACTTT. It specifies CASSSGTGQNSPLHF.

This clonotype showed up just a few times. This rearrangement joins TRBV7-2 to TRBJ1-2, with D perhaps TRBD1 (5 bases). The CDR3 runs to 14 residues. Germline V gene lookup returns CDR1 SGHTA and CDR2 FQGNSA. Trimming took off 5 bases at V and 3 bases at J, with 13 bases between the two ends. CDR3 region: CASSLYGGDYGYTF. The CDR3 nucleotides are TGTGCCAGCAGCCTCTATGGGGGTGACTATGGCTACACCTTC. The full variable domain, its missing parts supplied by reference TRBV7-2 and TRBJ1-2, is GAGVSQSPSNKVTEKGKDVELRCDPISGHTALYWYRQSLGQGLEFLIYFQGNSAPDKSGLPSDRFSAERTGGSVSTLTIQRTQQEDSAVYLCASSLYGGDYGYTFGSGTRLTVV.

This clonotype turned up a few times. The V call is TRBV7-9, the J call TRBJ2-1; D is unresolved. V lost 2 bases, J lost 10 bases, and 15 bases lay in between. CDR3 length: 14 residues. Germline V gene sequence: CDR1 SEHNR, CDR2 FQNEAQ (reference sequence). The CDR3, as DNA: TGTGCCAGCAGCTTAAAGATTGGTAGTACGGAGCAGTTCTTC. Encoded protein: CASSLKIGSTEQFF.

The chain joins TRBV18 to TRBJ1-2; D is uncertain. The CDR3 extends over 13 amino acids. Germline V gene sequence: CDR1 KGHSH, CDR2 LQKENI. The V end was cut by 1 base, the J end by 9 bases, with 12 bases between. The DNA for the CDR3 is TGTGCCAGCTCACCACAGGAGGCGAATAGCTACACCTTC. Protein: CASSPQEANSYTF.